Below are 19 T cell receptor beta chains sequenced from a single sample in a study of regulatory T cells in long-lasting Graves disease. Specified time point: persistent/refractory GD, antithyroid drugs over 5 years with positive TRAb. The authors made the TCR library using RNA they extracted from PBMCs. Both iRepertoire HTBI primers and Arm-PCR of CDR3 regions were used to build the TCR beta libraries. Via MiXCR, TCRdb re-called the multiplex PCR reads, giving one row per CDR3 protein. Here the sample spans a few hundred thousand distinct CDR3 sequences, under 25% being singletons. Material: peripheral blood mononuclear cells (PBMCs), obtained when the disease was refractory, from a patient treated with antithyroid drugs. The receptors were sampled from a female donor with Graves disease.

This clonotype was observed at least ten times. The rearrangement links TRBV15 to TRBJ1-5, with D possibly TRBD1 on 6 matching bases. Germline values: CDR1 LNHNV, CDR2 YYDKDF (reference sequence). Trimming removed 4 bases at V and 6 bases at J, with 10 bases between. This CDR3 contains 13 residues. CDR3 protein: CATSTTGSQPQHF. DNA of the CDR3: TGTGCCACCAGCACAACAGGGTCTCAGCCCCAGCATTTT.

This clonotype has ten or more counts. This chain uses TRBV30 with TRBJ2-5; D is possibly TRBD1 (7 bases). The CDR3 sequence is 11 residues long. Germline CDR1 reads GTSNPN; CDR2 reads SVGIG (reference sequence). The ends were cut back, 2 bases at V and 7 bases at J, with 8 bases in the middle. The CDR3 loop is CAWSQGGTQYF. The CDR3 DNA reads TGTGCCTGGAGTCAGGGGGGGACCCAGTACTTC.

CDR3 nucleotide sequence: TGCAGTGCTTTTGGGGGGGCGAGTGAGAGGACTGAAGCTTTCTTT. The encoded protein is CSAFGGASERTEAFF. The chain is built from TRBV20-1 and TRBJ1-1; tentatively, D is TRBD1 (6 bases). CDR3 size: 15 residues. Germline lookup yields CDR1 DFQATT and CDR2 SNEGSKA (reference sequence). Trimming removed 5 bases from V and 5 bases from J, with 21 bases in between.

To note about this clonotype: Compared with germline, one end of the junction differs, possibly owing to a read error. CDR3 sequence (DNA): TGTACCAGCAGTTTATGGTTGACCGGGACTACCCCGGGGGACTACAATGAGCAGTTCTTC. This translates into CTSSLWLTGTTPGDYNEQFF. This chain connects TRBV27 to TRBJ2-1, with TRBD2 matching 7 bases. This CDR3 region has 20 residues. CDR1 and CDR2 from the germline V gene are MNHEY and SMNVEV (reference sequence).

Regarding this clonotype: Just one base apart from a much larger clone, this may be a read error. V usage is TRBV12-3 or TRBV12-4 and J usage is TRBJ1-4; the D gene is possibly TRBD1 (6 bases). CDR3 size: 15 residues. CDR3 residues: CASRPWDKPNEKLVF. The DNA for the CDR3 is TGTGCCAGCAGACCTTGGGACAAGCCTAATGAAAAACTGGTTTTT.

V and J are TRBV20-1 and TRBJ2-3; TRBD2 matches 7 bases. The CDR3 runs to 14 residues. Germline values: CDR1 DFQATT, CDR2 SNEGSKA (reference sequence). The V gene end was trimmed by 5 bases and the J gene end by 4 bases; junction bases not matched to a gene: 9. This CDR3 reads CSAPRETIADTQYF. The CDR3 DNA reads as TGCAGTGCTCCGCGGGAGACCATCGCAGATACGCAGTATTTT.

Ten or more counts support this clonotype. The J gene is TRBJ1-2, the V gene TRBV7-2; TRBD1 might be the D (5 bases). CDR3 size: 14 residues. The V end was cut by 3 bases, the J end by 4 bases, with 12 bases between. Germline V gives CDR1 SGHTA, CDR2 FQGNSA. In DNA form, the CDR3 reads TGTGCCAGCAGCTTTACGACAGAACCCTATGGCTACACCTTC. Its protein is CASSFTTEPYGYTF. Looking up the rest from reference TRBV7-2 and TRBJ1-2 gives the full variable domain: GAGVSQSPSNKVTEKGKDVELRCDPISGHTALYWYRQSLGQGLEFLIYFQGNSAPDKSGLPSDRFSAERTGGSVSTLTIQRTQQEDSAVYLCASSFTTEPYGYTFGSGTRLTVV.

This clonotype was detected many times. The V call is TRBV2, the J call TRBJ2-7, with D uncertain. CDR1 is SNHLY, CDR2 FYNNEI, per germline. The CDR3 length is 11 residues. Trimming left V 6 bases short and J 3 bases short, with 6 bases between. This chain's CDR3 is CASRSSYEQYF. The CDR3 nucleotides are TGTGCCAGCAGATCTAGCTACGAGCAGTACTTC.

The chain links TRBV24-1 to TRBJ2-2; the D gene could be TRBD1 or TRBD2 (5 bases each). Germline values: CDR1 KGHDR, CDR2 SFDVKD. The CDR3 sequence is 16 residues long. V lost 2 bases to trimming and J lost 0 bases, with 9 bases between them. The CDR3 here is CATSDYGAANTGELFF. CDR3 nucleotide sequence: TGTGCCACCAGTGATTACGGGGCTGCGAACACCGGGGAGCTGTTTTTT.

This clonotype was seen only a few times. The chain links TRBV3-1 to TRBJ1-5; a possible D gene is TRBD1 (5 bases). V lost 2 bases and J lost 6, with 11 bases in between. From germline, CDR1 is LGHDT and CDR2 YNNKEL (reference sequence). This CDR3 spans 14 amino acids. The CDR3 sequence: CASSQSGAGQPQHF. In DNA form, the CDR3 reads TGTGCCAGCAGCCAAAGTGGGGCGGGTCAGCCCCAGCATTTT.

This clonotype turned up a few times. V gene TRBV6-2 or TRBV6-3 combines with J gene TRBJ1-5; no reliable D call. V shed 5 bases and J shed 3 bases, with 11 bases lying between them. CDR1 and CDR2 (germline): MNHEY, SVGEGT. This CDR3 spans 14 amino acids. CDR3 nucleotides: TGTGCCAGCAGTGGAGGGCAGGACAATCAGCCCCAGCATTTT. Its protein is CASSGGQDNQPQHF.

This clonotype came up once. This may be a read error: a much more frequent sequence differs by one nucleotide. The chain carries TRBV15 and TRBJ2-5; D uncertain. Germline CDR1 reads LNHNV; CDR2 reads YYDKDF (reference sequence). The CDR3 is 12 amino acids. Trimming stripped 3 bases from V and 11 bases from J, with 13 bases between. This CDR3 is CATSRLVARQYF. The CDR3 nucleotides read TGTGCCACCAGCAGGTTGGTGGCAAGGCAGTACTTC.

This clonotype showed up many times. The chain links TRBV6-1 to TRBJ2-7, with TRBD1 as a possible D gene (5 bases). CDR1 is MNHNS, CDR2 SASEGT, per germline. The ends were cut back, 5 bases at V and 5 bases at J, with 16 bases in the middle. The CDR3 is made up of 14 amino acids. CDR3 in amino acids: CASSPGFFGDEQYF. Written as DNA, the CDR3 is TGTGCCAGCAGTCCAGGGTTCTTTGGGGACGAGCAGTACTTC.

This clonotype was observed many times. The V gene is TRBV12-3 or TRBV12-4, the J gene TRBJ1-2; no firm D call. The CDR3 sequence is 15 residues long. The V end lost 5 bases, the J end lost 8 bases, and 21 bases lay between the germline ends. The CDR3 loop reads CASSPSAGTPGGYTF. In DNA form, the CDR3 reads TGTGCCAGCAGTCCGTCGGCCGGAACCCCGGGAGGCTACACCTTC.

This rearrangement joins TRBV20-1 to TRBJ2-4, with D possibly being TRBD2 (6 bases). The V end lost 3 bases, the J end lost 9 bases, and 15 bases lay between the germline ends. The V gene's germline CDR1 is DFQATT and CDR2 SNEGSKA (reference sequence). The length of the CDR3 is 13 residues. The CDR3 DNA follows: TGCAGTGCTAGGATCGGAGGGCGGAGCATTCAGTACTTC. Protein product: CSARIGGRSIQYF.

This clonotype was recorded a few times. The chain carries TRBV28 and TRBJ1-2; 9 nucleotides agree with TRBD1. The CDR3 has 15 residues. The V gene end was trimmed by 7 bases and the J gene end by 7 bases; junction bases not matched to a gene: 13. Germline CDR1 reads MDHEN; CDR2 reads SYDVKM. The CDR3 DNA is TGTGCCAGCACTGAGGCTGCACAGGGGGCCGGTGGCTACACCTTC. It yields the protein CASTEAAQGAGGYTF.

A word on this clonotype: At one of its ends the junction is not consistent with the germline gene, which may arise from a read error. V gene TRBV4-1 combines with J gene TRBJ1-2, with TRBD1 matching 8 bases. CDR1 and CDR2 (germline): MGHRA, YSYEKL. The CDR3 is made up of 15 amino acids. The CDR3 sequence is CASGQDAGQGYGYTF. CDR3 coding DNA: TGCGCCAGCGGCCAGGACGCCGGACAGGGCTATGGCTACACCTTC.

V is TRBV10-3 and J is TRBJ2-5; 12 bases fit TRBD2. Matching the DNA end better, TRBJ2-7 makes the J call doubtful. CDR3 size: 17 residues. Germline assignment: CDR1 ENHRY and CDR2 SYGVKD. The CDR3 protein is CAISEVATSGSRDEQYF. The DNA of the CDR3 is TGTGCCATCAGTGAGGTAGCGACTAGCGGGAGCAGGGACGAGCAGTACTTC.

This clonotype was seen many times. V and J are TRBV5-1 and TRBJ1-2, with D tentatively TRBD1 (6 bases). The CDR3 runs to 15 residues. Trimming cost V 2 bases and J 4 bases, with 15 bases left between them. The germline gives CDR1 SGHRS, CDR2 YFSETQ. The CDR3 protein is CASSLQGGGGYGYTF. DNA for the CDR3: TGCGCCAGCAGCTTACAGGGAGGTGGAGGCTATGGCTACACCTTC.